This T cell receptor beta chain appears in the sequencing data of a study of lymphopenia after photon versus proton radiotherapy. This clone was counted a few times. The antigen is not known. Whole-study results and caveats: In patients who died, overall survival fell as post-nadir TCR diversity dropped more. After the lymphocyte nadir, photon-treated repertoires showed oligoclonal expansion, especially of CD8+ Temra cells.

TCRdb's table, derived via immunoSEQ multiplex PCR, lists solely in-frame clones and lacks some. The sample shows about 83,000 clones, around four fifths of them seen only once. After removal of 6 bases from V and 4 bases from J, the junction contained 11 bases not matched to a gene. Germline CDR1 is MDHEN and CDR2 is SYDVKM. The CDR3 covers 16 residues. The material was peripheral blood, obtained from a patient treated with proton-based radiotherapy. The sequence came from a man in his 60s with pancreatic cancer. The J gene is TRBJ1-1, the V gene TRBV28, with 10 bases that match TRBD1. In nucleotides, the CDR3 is TGTGCCAGCAGCCATAGGGACAGGGGCCGGTTCACTGAAGCTTTCTTT. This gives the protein CASSHRDRGRFTEAFF.